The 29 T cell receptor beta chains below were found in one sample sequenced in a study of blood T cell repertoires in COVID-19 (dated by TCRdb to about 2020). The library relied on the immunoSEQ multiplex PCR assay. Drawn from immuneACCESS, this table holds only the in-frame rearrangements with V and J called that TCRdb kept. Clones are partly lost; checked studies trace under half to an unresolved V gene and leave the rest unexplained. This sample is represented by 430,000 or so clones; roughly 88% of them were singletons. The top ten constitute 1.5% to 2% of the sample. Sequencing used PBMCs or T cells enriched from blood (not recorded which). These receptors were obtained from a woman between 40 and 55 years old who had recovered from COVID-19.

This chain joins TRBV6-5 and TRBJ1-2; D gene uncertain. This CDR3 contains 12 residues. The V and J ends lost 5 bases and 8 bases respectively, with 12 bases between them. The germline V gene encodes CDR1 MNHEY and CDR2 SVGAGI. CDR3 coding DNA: TGTGCCAGCAGTCGCAACAAGGAGGGCTACACCTTC. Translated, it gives CASSRNKEGYTF.

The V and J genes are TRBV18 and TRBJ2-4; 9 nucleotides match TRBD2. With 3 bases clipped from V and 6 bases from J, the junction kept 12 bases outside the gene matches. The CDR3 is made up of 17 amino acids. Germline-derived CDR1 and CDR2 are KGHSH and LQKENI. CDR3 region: CASSPLPLAGERNIQYF. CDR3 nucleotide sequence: TGTGCCAGCTCACCCCTCCCCTTAGCGGGAGAGAGAAACATTCAGTACTTC. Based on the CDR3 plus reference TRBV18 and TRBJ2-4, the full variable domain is NAGVMQNPRHLVRRRGQEARLRCSPMKGHSHVYWYRQLPEEGLKFMVYLQKENIIDESGMPKERFSAEFPKEGPSILRIQQVVRGDSAAYFCASSPLPLAGERNIQYFGAGTRLSVL.

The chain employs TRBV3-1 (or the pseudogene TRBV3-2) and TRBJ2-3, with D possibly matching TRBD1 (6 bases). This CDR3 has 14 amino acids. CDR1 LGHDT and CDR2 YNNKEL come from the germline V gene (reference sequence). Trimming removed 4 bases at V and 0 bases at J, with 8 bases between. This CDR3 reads CASSRTVSTDTQYF. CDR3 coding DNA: TGTGCCAGCAGCCGGACAGTTAGCACAGATACGCAGTATTTT.

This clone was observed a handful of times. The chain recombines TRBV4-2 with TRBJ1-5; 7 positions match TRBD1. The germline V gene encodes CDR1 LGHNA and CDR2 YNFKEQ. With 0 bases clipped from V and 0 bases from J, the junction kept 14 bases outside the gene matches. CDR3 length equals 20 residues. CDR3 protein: CASSQDAYRGPAYSNQPQHF. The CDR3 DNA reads TGTGCCAGCAGCCAAGACGCTTACAGGGGCCCCGCCTATAGCAATCAGCCCCAGCATTTT.

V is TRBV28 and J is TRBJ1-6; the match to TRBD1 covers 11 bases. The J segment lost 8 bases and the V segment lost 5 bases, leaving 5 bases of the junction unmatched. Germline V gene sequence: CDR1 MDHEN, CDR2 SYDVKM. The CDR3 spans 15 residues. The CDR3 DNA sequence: TGTGCCAGCAGTGACTGGACAGGGGGCGATTCACCCCTCCACTTT. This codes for CASSDWTGGDSPLHF.

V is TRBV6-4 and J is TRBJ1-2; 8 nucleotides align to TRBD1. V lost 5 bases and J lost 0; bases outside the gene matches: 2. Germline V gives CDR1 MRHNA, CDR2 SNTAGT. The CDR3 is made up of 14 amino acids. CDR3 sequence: CASSPGQANYGYTF. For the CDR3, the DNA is TGTGCCAGCAGTCCGGGACAGGCTAACTATGGCTACACCTTC.

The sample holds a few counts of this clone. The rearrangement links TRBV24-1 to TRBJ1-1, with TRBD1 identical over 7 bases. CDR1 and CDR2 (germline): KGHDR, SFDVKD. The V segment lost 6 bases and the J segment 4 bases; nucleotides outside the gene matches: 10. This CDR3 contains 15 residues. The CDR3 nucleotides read TGTGCCACCAGTCCCTCCTCGGGACAGCCCACTGAAGCTTTCTTT. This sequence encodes CATSPSSGQPTEAFF.

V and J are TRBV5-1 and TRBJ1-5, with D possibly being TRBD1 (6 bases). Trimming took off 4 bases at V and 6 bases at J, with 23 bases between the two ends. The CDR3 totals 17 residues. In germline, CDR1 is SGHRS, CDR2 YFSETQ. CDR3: CASSPDGGAAGIQPQHF. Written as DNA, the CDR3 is TGCGCCAGCAGCCCGGATGGGGGGGCGGCTGGCATTCAGCCCCAGCATTTT.

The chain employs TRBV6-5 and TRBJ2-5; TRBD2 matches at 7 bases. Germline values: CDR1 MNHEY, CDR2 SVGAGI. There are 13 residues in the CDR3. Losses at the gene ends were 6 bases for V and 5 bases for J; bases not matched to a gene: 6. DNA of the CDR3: TGTGCCAGCAGCTGGACTAGAGGGGAGACCCAGTACTTC. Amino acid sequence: CASSWTRGETQYF.

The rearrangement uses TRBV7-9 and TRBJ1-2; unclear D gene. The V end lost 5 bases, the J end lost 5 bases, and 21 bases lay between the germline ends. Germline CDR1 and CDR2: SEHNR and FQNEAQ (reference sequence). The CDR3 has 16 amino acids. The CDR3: CASSPNHRELLYGYTF. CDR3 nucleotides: TGTGCCAGCAGCCCAAACCACCGGGAACTGCTTTATGGCTACACCTTC.

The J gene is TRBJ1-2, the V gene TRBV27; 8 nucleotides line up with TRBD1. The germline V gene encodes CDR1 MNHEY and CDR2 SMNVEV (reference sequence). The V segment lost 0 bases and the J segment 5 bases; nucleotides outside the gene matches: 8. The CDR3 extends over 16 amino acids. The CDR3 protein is CASSLSPGGGSYGYTF. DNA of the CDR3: TGTGCCAGCAGTTTATCGCCAGGGGGCGGATCGTATGGCTACACCTTC.

The chain's CDR3 is CASSYGQGALNTEAFF. CDR3 nucleotide sequence: TGTGCCAGCAGTTATGGACAGGGGGCATTGAACACTGAAGCTTTCTTT. V usage is TRBV6-2 or TRBV6-3 and J usage is TRBJ1-1; 11 nucleotides line up with TRBD1. After removal of 3 bases from V and 0 bases from J, the junction contained 3 bases not matched to a gene. Germline V gene lookup returns CDR1 MNHEY and CDR2 SVGEGT. The CDR3 length is 16 residues.

This chain's CDR3 is CASSPVQGQGVYGYTF. CDR3 sequence (DNA): TGTGCCAGCTCACCAGTTCAGGGGCAGGGGGTCTATGGCTACACCTTC. V gene TRBV18 combines with J gene TRBJ1-2; 7 positions match TRBD1. This CDR3 is built from 16 residues. Germline assignment: CDR1 KGHSH and CDR2 LQKENI. The J segment lost 4 bases and the V segment lost 2 bases, leaving 10 bases of the junction unmatched.

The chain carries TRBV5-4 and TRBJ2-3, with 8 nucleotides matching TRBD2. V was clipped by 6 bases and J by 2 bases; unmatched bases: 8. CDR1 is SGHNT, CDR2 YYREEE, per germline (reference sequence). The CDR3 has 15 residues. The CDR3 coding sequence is TGTGCCAGCACCTTAGCGGGATCCTCCACAGATACGCAGTATTTT. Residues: CASTLAGSSTDTQYF.

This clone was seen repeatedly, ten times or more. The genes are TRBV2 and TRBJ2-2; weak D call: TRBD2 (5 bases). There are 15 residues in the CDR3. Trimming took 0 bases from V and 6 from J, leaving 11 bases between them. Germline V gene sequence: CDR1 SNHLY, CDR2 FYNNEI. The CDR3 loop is CASSEADVAPGELFF. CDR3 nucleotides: TGTGCCAGCAGTGAAGCGGATGTAGCGCCCGGGGAGCTGTTTTTT. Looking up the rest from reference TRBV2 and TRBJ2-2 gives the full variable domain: EPEVTQTPSHQVTQMGQEVILRCVPISNHLYFYWYRQILGQKVEFLVSFYNNEISEKSEIFDDQFSVERPDGSNFTLKIRSTKLEDSAMYFCASSEADVAPGELFFGEGSRLTVL.

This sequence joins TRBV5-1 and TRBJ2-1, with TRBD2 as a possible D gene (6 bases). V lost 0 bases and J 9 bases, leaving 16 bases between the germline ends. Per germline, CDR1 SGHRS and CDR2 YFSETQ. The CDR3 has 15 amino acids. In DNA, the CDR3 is TGCGCCAGCAGCTTGGTAGCTAGCGCTTCTGGTGAGCAGTTCTTC. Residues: CASSLVASASGEQFF. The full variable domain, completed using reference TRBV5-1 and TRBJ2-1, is KAGVTQTPRYLIKTRGQQVTLSCSPISGHRSVSWYQQTPGQGLQFLFEYFSETQRNKGNFPGRFSGRQFSNSRSEMNVSTLELGDSALYLCASSLVASASGEQFFGPGTRLTVL.

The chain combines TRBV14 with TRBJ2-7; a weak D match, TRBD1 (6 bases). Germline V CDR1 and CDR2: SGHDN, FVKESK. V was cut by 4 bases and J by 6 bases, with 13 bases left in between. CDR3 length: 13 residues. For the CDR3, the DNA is TGTGCCAGCAGCCTATCCAGGGGTGGCGAGCAGTACTTC. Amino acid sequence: CASSLSRGGEQYF.

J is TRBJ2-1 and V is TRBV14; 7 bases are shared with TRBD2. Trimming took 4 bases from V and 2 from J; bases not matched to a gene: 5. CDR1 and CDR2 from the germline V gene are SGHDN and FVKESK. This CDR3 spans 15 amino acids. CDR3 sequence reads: CASSPLSGAYNEQFF. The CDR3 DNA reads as TGTGCCAGCAGCCCCCTAAGCGGGGCCTACAATGAGCAGTTCTTC.

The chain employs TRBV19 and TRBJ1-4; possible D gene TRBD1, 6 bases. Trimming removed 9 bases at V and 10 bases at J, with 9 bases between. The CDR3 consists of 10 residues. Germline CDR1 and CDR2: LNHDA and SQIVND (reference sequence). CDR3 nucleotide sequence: TGTGCCAGCGAACAGGGAAAACTGTTTTTT. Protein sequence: CASEQGKLFF.

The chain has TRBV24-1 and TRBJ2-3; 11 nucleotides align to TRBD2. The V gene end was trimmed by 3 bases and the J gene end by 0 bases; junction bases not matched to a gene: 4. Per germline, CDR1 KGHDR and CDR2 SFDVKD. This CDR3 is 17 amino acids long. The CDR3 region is CATSDGRTSGSTDTQYF. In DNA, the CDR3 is TGTGCCACCAGTGATGGCAGGACTAGCGGGAGCACAGATACGCAGTATTTT.

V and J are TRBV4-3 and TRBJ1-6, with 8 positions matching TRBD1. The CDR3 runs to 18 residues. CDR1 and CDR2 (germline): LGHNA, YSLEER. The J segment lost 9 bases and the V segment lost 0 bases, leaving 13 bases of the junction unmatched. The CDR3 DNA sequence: TGCGCCAGCAGCCAAGAAGTCAGGGGGCGCCCTGTTGGTTCACCCCTCCACTTT. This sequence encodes CASSQEVRGRPVGSPLHF.

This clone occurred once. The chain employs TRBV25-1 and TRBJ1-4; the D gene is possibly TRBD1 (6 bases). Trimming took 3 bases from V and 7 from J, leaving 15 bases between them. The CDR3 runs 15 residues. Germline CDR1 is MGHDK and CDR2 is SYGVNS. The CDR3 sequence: CASSDIRGGAEKLFF. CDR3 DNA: TGTGCCAGCAGTGATATTAGGGGGGGAGCTGAAAAACTGTTTTTT.

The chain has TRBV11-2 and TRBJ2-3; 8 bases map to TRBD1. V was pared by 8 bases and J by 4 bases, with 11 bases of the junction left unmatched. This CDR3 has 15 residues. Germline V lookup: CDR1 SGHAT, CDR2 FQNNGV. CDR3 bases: TGTGCCAGCGGCCACGACAGGGGAAGGGCAGATACGCAGTATTTT. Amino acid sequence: CASGHDRGRADTQYF.

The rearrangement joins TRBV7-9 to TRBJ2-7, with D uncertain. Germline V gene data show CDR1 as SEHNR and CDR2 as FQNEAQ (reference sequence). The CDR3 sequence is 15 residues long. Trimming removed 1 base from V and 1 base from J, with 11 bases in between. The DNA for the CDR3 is TGTGCCAGCAGCTTAGGTCAGGTAAAGTCCTACGAGCAGTACTTC. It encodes CASSLGQVKSYEQYF.

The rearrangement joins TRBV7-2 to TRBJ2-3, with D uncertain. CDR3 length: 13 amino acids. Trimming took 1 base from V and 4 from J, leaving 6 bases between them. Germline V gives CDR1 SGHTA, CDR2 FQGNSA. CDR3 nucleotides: TGTGCCAGCAGCTTAGGCGGCCCAGATACGCAGTATTTT. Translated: CASSLGGPDTQYF. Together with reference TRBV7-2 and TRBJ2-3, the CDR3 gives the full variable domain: GAGVSQSPSNKVTEKGKDVELRCDPISGHTALYWYRQSLGQGLEFLIYFQGNSAPDKSGLPSDRFSAERTGGSVSTLTIQRTQQEDSAVYLCASSLGGPDTQYFGPGTRLTVL.

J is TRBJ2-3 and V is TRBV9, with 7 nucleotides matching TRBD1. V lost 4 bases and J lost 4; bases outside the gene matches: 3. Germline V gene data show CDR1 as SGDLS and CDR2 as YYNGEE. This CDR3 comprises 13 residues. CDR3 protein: CASSIQGPDTQYF. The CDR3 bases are TGTGCCAGCAGCATACAGGGGCCAGATACGCAGTATTTT.

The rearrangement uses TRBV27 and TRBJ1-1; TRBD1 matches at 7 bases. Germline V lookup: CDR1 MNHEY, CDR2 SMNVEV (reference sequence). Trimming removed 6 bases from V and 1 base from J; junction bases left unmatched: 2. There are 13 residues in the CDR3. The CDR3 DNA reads TGTGCCAGCAGGCGGGACAGGAACACTGAAGCTTTCTTT. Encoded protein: CASRRDRNTEAFF.

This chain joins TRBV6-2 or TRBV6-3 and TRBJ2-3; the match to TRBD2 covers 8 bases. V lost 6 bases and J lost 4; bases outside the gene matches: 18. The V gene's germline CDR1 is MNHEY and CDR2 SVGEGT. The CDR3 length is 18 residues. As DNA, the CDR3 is TGTGCCAGCAGATACACTAGAACCGGGACTAGTAAGGCAGATACGCAGTATTTT. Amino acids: CASRYTRTGTSKADTQYF.

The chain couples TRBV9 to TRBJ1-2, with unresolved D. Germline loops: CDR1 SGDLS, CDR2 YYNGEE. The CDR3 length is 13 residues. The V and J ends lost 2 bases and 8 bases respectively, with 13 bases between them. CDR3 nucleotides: TGTGCCAGCAGCGTCGCCGAGGGTGGCGGCTACACCTTC. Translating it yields CASSVAEGGGYTF. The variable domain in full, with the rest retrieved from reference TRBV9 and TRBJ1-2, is DSGVTQTPKHLITATGQRVTLRCSPRSGDLSVYWYQQSLDQGLQFLIQYYNGEERAKGNILERFSAQQFPDLHSELNLSSLELGDSALYFCASSVAEGGGYTFGSGTRLTVV.